In its sample, the clone carrying this TCR beta chain was seen a few times. What it recognizes is unknown. Trimming took off 0 bases at V and 5 bases at J, with 9 bases between the two ends. The length of the CDR3 is 15 residues. CDR1 is SGHRS, CDR2 YFSETQ, per germline. This record comes from a study of early T cells in non-severe SARS-CoV-2 infection. Study in general: The input, bulk RNA from unsorted whole blood, was sequenced, and chains were unpaired. Findings and limits, study-wide: Anti-spike CD8 specificities were favored by VDJdb matching, whose results missed private and CD4 specificities.

Unique molecular identifiers were attached to individual cDNA molecules. TCRdb re-called the 5' RACE reads through MiXCR, storing one row per CDR3 protein. This table has tens of thousands of distinct CDR3 sequences, 9.1% appearing once. This TCR derives from an adult who was a healthcare worker with PCR-confirmed SARS-CoV-2 infection or an uninfected control (not recorded which). The rearrangement joins TRBV5-1 to TRBJ1-6, with unresolved D. Sequenced input: whole blood. The CDR3 loop reads CASSLVWSDNSPLHF. Written as DNA, the CDR3 is TGCGCCAGCAGCTTGGTGTGGTCAGATAATTCACCCCTCCACTTT.